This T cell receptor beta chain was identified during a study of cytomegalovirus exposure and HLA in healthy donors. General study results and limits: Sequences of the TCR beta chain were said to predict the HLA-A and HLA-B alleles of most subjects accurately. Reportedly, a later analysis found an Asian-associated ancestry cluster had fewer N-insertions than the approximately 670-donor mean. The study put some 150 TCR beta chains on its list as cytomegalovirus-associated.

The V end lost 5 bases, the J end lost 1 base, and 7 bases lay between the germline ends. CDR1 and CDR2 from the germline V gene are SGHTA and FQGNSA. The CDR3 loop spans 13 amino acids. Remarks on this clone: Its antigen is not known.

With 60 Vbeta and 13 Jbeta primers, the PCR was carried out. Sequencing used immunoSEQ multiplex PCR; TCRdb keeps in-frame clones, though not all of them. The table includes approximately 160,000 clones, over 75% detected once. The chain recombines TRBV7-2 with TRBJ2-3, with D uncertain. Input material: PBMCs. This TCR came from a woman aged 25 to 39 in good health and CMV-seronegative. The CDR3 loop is CASSQARTDTQYF. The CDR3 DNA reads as TGTGCCAGCAGCCAGGCTCGCACAGATACGCAGTATTTT.